The 10 T cell receptor beta chains reported below all come from one sample, sequenced in a study of patients and donors after allogeneic stem cell transplantation. TCRdb recomputed calls from the RT-PCR reads with MiXCR, one row per CDR3 protein. The data show approximately 220,000 distinct CDR3 sequences, around 41% seen once. Specimen: blood, either unsorted or a sorted T cell fraction (not recorded which). These receptors all stem from a human donor who was either an allogeneic HSCT recipient or a stem cell or donor lymphocyte infusion donor (not recorded which). It is not recorded whose cells these are; they may come from a transplant donor.

The V and J genes are TRBV5-1 and TRBJ1-1; D remains ambiguous. V gave up 4 bases and J gave up 0 bases, with 13 bases separating them. CDR3 length equals 15 residues. CDR1 SGHRS and CDR2 YFSETQ come from the germline V gene. The CDR3 DNA reads as TGCGCCAGCAGCCCTAGGGTAGGCGTGAACACTGAAGCTTTCTTT. Residues: CASSPRVGVNTEAFF. The full variable domain, in which reference TRBV5-1 and TRBJ1-1 provide the parts outside the CDR3, is KAGVTQTPRYLIKTRGQQVTLSCSPISGHRSVSWYQQTPGQGLQFLFEYFSETQRNKGNFPGRFSGRQFSNSRSEMNVSTLELGDSALYLCASSPRVGVNTEAFFGQGTRLTVV.

This clonotype was seen once. The chain has TRBV20-1 and TRBJ1-2; TRBD1 might be the D (5 bases). Germline CDR1 is DFQATT and CDR2 is SNEGSKA (reference sequence). Trimming removed 3 bases from V and 5 bases from J, with 13 bases in between. There are 13 residues in the CDR3. The CDR3, as DNA: TGCAGTGCTAGTTCTGGGGGTCGGTATGGCTACACCTTC. The encoded protein is CSASSGGRYGYTF.

V is TRBV4-1 and J is TRBJ2-3; D unclear. The CDR3 extends over 14 amino acids. V lost 0 bases and J 2 bases, leaving 6 bases between the germline ends. Per germline, CDR1 MGHRA and CDR2 YSYEKL. CDR3 in amino acids: CASSQDSHTDTQYF. The CDR3, as DNA: TGCGCCAGCAGCCAAGATTCCCACACAGATACGCAGTATTTT.

The table lists this clonotype with a few counts. J is TRBJ1-5 and V is TRBV5-1; 10 bases are shared with TRBD1. This CDR3 contains 14 residues. V trimming: 4 bases; J trimming: 8 bases; junction bases outside the gene matches: 6. Germline values: CDR1 SGHRS, CDR2 YFSETQ. For the CDR3, the DNA is TGCGCCAGCAGCGCCGGGACAGGGGAGAAGCCCCAGCATTTT. Protein sequence: CASSAGTGEKPQHF.

V usage is TRBV3-1 and J usage is TRBJ2-7; D uncertain. CDR1 and CDR2 (germline): LGHDT, YNNKEL (reference sequence). The CDR3 has 11 amino acids. V lost 3 bases to trimming and J lost 4 bases, with 4 bases between them. CDR3 nucleotide sequence: TGTGCCAGCAGCCACCAGTACGAGCAGTACTTC. It encodes CASSHQYEQYF.

This rearrangement joins TRBV2 to TRBJ1-1; D is possibly TRBD1 (6 bases). V lost 6 bases, J lost 1 base, and 12 bases lay in between. The CDR3 length is 14 residues. Looked up from germline, CDR1 is SNHLY and CDR2 is FYNNEI. The CDR3: CASRLTQGNTEAFF. In nucleotides, the CDR3 is TGTGCCAGCAGATTAACACAGGGGAACACTGAAGCTTTCTTT.

The table lists this clonotype with a count of one. The chain carries TRBV28 and TRBJ2-1, with D possibly being TRBD1 (5 bases). V lost 6 bases and J lost 1, with 13 bases in between. The CDR3 spans 15 residues. The germline gives CDR1 MDHEN, CDR2 SYDVKM. The CDR3 is CASSPDTLSYNEQFF. DNA for the CDR3: TGTGCCAGCAGCCCGGACACGCTATCCTACAATGAGCAGTTCTTC.

This clonotype was counted a few times. The chain has TRBV7-9 and TRBJ1-4, with 8 bases aligning to TRBD1. The V gene's germline CDR1 is SEHNR and CDR2 FQNEAQ (reference sequence). The CDR3 extends over 16 amino acids. V shed 8 bases and J 1 base; nucleotides not matched to a gene: 9. In nucleotides, the CDR3 is TGTGCCAGCGCGAATGGACAGGGCAAAACTAATGAAAAACTGTTTTTT. This encodes CASANGQGKTNEKLFF. Based on the CDR3 plus reference TRBV7-9 and TRBJ1-4, the full variable domain is DTGVSQNPRHKITKRGQNVTFRCDPISEHNRLYWYRQTLGQGPEFLTYFQNEAQLEKSRLLSDRFSAERPKGSFSTLEIQRTEQGDSAMYLCASANGQGKTNEKLFFGSGTQLSVL.

The J gene is TRBJ1-5, the V gene TRBV7-9; D possibly corresponds to TRBD1 (5 bases). Trimming cost V 4 bases and J 2 bases, with 15 bases left between them. The CDR3 extends over 16 amino acids. Looked up from germline, CDR1 is SEHNR and CDR2 is FQNEAQ (reference sequence). The CDR3 nucleotides are TGTGCCAGCAGCTCCACGACAGCCGGCGGCAATCAGCCCCAGCATTTT. Protein sequence: CASSSTTAGGNQPQHF.

The chain is built from TRBV6-1 and TRBJ1-5; D gene unclear. CDR1 and CDR2 from the germline V gene are MNHNS and SASEGT. V lost 3 bases and J 5 bases, leaving 8 bases between the germline ends. The CDR3 loop spans 13 amino acids. CDR3: CASSEQAYQPQHF. The CDR3 DNA reads TGTGCCAGCAGTGAGCAGGCCTATCAGCCCCAGCATTTT.